One sample yielded the 27 T cell receptor beta chains listed below, sequenced in a study of T cells in Graves' hyperthyroidism and ophthalmopathy. The CDR3 regions of TCR beta were amplified from RNA transcripts. During a first-round RT-PCR of the TCR CDR3, the HTBI primer set was used. TCRdb used MiXCR to reprocess the multiplex PCR reads, holding one entry per CDR3 protein. The table shows hundreds of thousands of distinct CDR3 sequences, with more than 30% occurring only once. Sequenced material: blood. The receptors derive from a man younger than 30 with Graves' hyperthyroidism.

Comment on this clonotype: A read error may explain this, as a much larger clone is one base away. This chain joins TRBV10-3 and TRBJ1-2, with 8 bases matching TRBD1. This CDR3 has 12 amino acids. Germline loops: CDR1 ENHRY, CDR2 SYGVKD. This CDR3 is CAIGTGPRISIF. The DNA of the CDR3 is TGTGCCATCGGGACAGGTCCCCGGATATCGATCTTC.

J is TRBJ1-2 and V is TRBV12-3 or TRBV12-4, with D perhaps matching TRBD1 (5 bases). Between the trimmed V and J ends, which lost 7 bases and 4 bases, there was a span of 13 bases. The CDR3 runs 13 residues. The CDR3 protein is CASTQPGAYGYTF. DNA for the CDR3: TGTGCCAGCACACAACCCGGGGCCTATGGCTACACCTTC.

This clonotype was detected a few times. The rearrangement uses TRBV19 and TRBJ1-1; D gene ambiguous. Deletions cut 7 bases from V and 1 base from J, with 19 bases between. The germline CDR1 and CDR2 sequences are LNHDA and SQIVND (reference sequence). This CDR3 comprises 16 residues. The CDR3, as DNA: TGTGCCAGTAAATCTTTGGGTGCAGGAGGGAACACTGAAGCTTTCTTT. Protein product: CASKSLGAGGNTEAFF.

This sequence joins TRBV6-5 and TRBJ1-4; tentative D call: TRBD1 (5 bases). This CDR3 contains 13 residues. V lost 0 bases, J lost 7 bases, and 6 bases lay in between. CDR1 is MNHEY and CDR2 is SVGAGI in the germline V gene. The CDR3 DNA sequence: TGTGCCAGCAGTTACTCGGGGGGTGAAAAACTGTTTTTT. Translating it yields CASSYSGGEKLFF.

This clonotype has ten or more counts. The chain recombines TRBV25-1 with TRBJ2-5; 10 bases line up with TRBD1. In germline, CDR1 is MGHDK, CDR2 SYGVNS. The CDR3 spans 16 residues. With V trimmed by 5 bases and J by 5 bases, 11 bases remained unmatched. CDR3 DNA: TGTGCCAGCAGTTCCCTTCGGACAGGGGGAGGGGAGACCCAGTACTTC. As protein: CASSSLRTGGGETQYF.

This chain links TRBV7-9 with TRBJ2-5, with a tentative D call TRBD2 (5 bases). Germline CDR1 is SEHNR and CDR2 is FQNEAQ (reference sequence). Deletions cut 5 bases from V and 5 bases from J, with 15 bases between. The CDR3 has 14 residues. CDR3 DNA: TGTGCCAGCAGCCGCCCAGGAAGGAGGGAGACCCAGTACTTC. This encodes CASSRPGRRETQYF.

This clonotype was found a few times. The chain links TRBV12-3 or TRBV12-4 to TRBJ2-2; D not certain. This CDR3 region has 13 residues. Trimming took 5 bases from V and 8 from J, leaving 12 bases between them. The CDR3 reads CASSLRTIGELFF. The CDR3 DNA reads TGTGCCAGCAGTCTGAGGACGATAGGGGAGCTGTTTTTT.

The chain carries TRBV25-1 and TRBJ1-4, with 9 bases fitting TRBD1. The closer fit of TRBJ2-2 to the DNA end suggests the J call may be wrong. The CDR3 totals 14 residues. CDR1 and CDR2 from the germline V gene are MGHDK and SYGVNS. In nucleotides, the CDR3 is TGTGCCATCGGGACAGGGCTACTTGCCGGGGAGCTGTTTTTT. It encodes CAIGTGLLAGELFF.

This clonotype was counted at least ten times. V gene TRBV29-1 combines with J gene TRBJ2-7; the match to TRBD2 covers 7 bases. Germline-derived CDR1 and CDR2 are SQVTM and ANQGSEA. Losses at the gene ends were 4 bases for V and 2 bases for J; bases not matched to a gene: 5. The CDR3 covers 13 residues. The CDR3 coding sequence is TGCAGCGTTGTGGGGGACTATGCCTACGAGCAGTACTTC. The encoded protein is CSVVGDYAYEQYF.

This clonotype has only a few counts. This chain links TRBV5-1 with TRBJ2-5; D call uncertain. This CDR3 region has 16 residues. Per germline, CDR1 SGHRS and CDR2 YFSETQ. V dropped 4 bases and J dropped 5 bases, with 21 bases sitting between them. The CDR3 reads CASSQDEAPGRETQYF. CDR3 nucleotides: TGCGCCAGCAGCCAAGACGAGGCGCCAGGTCGGGAGACCCAGTACTTC.

The chain recombines TRBV20-1 with TRBJ1-3, with TRBD1 as a possible D gene (5 bases). Looked up from germline, CDR1 is DFQATT and CDR2 is SNEGSKA (reference sequence). The CDR3 consists of 15 residues. The V end was cut by 3 bases, the J end by 0 bases, with 12 bases between. CDR3 DNA sequence: TGCAGTGCTAGCCCGGGGGTCAGCTCTGGAAACACCATATATTTT. Its translation: CSASPGVSSGNTIYF.

This rearrangement joins TRBV11-2 to TRBJ2-7, with D perhaps TRBD1 (6 bases). This CDR3 has 16 residues. Germline CDR1 reads SGHAT; CDR2 reads FQNNGV. V was pared by 5 bases and J by 2 bases, with 19 bases between. The CDR3 bases are TGTGCCAGCAGCCGACGAGGGGACACCCCCCCCTACGAGCAGTACTTC. Amino acid sequence: CASSRRGDTPPYEQYF.

This clonotype was detected once. CDR3 sequence reads: CAWSVVWPYRETQYF. CDR3 DNA sequence: TGTGCCTGGAGTGTGGTGTGGCCCTATCGAGAGACCCAGTACTTC. The V and J genes are TRBV7-8 and TRBJ2-5; D unresolved. This CDR3 has 15 residues. With 11 bases removed from V and 4 bases from J, the gap between germline ends came to 23 bases. Germline V gene sequence: CDR1 SGHVS, CDR2 FQNEAQ.

This chain links TRBV15 with TRBJ2-7, with D possibly TRBD1 on 6 matching bases. The CDR3 runs 14 residues. Germline V gives CDR1 LNHNV, CDR2 YYDKDF (reference sequence). Trimming left V 1 base short and J 2 bases short, with 9 bases between. The CDR3 here is CATSRAAGAYEQYF. The CDR3 region has the DNA TGTGCCACCAGCAGAGCCGCAGGGGCCTACGAGCAGTACTTC. Combining the CDR3 with reference TRBV15 and TRBJ2-7 gives the whole variable domain DAMVIQNPRYQVTQFGKPVTLSCSQTLNHNVMYWYQQKSSQAPKLLFHYYDKDFNNEADTPDNFQSRRPNTSFCFLDIRSPGLGDTAMYLCATSRAAGAYEQYFGPGTRLTVT.

This clonotype has a handful of counts. The chain is built from TRBV19 and TRBJ2-2, with 8 bases identical to TRBD1. Germline CDR1 LNHDA, CDR2 SQIVND (reference sequence). The CDR3 is 16 residues long. The J segment lost 3 bases and the V segment lost 3 bases, leaving 6 bases of the junction unmatched. This chain's CDR3 is CASSMRGQGYTGELFF. DNA for the CDR3: TGTGCCAGTAGTATGCGAGGACAGGGTTACACCGGGGAGCTGTTTTTT.

This clonotype has ten or more counts. V and J are TRBV20-1 and TRBJ2-5; 7 nucleotides match TRBD2. Germline V gene sequence: CDR1 DFQATT, CDR2 SNEGSKA (reference sequence). This CDR3 contains 15 residues. Trimming cost V 3 bases and J 1 base; bases outside gene matches: 8. The CDR3 reads CSARMAGALQETQYF. The CDR3 DNA reads TGCAGTGCTAGGATGGCGGGAGCGCTCCAAGAGACCCAGTACTTC.

The chain is built from TRBV7-9 and TRBJ1-1; the D gene is possibly TRBD1 (6 bases). The CDR3 is 15 residues long. V was trimmed by 0 bases and J by 4 bases, leaving 12 bases between them. The germline V gene encodes CDR1 SEHNR and CDR2 FQNEAQ (reference sequence). In nucleotides, the CDR3 is TGTGCCAGCAGCTTAGCGGGGGGGGGCTTCACTGAAGCTTTCTTT. Amino acids: CASSLAGGGFTEAFF.

This clonotype was seen at least ten times. This chain joins TRBV20-1 and TRBJ1-1; 8 positions match TRBD1. Germline V lookup: CDR1 DFQATT, CDR2 SNEGSKA (reference sequence). This CDR3 contains 13 residues. Unmatched junction bases numbered 4, after V lost 3 bases and J lost 4 bases. The CDR3 DNA is TGCAGTGCTAGTTCGGACAGGGTCACTGAAGCTTTCTTT. Protein sequence: CSASSDRVTEAFF.

The rearrangement links TRBV12-5 to TRBJ1-4; D not resolved. This CDR3 is built from 15 residues. Germline loops: CDR1 LGHNT, CDR2 FRNRAP. Trimming removed 3 bases from V and 2 bases from J, with 10 bases in between. The CDR3, as DNA: TGTGCTAGTGGTTTAAGGGAAACGACTAATGAAAAACTGTTTTTT. Encoded protein: CASGLRETTNEKLFF.

The rearrangement uses TRBV4-2 and TRBJ1-4; 8 bases are a match to TRBD1. There are 15 residues in the CDR3. From germline, CDR1 is LGHNA and CDR2 YNFKEQ. J gave up 6 bases and V 3 bases, and 6 bases lay outside the gene matches. CDR3 sequence (DNA): TGTGCCAGCAGCCAGGCGACAGGGGCGTATGAAAAACTGTTTTTT. Its translation is CASSQATGAYEKLFF.

As regards this clonotype: One base away lies a much larger clone, so this may be a sequencing read error. The gene calls are TRBV11-3 and TRBJ1-1; D possibly corresponds to TRBD1 (6 bases). CDR3 length: 17 residues. The germline V gene has CDR1 SGHNT and CDR2 YENEEA. The V end lost 2 bases, the J end lost 4 bases, and 20 bases lay between the germline ends. The CDR3 sequence: CASSLRQSGAAGTEAFF. CDR3 in DNA: TGTGCCAGCAGCTTACGGCAATCGGGGGCGGCCGGCACTGAAGCTTTCTTT.

This chain uses TRBV12-3 or TRBV12-4 with TRBJ1-5; no clear D gene. Deletions cut 7 bases from V and 6 bases from J, with 16 bases between. CDR3 length: 14 residues. CDR3 bases: TGTGCCAGCACCCTAGGGCAGGCACCTCAGCCCCAGCATTTT. Translated: CASTLGQAPQPQHF.

This chain links TRBV12-3 or TRBV12-4 with TRBJ2-7; D may match TRBD1 or TRBD2 (6 bases each). V was cut by 6 bases and J by 6 bases, with 21 bases left in between. CDR3 size: 15 residues. The CDR3 spells CASRSDGGPGAEQYF. CDR3 coding DNA: TGTGCCAGCAGATCCGACGGAGGACCGGGGGCCGAGCAGTACTTC.

This clonotype was recorded many times. CDR3 protein: CSVESPGQGITGELFF. DNA for the CDR3: TGCAGCGTTGAGTCTCCGGGACAGGGGATCACCGGGGAGCTGTTTTTT. The chain recombines TRBV29-1 with TRBJ2-2; 10 bases are a match to TRBD1. V dropped 3 bases and J dropped 4; count of bases not matched to a gene: 8. The germline CDR1 and CDR2 sequences are SQVTM and ANQGSEA. This CDR3 is built from 16 residues.

The rearrangement links TRBV15 to TRBJ2-5; a possible D gene is TRBD2 (6 bases). The CDR3 extends over 16 amino acids. Trimming pared 2 bases from V and 5 bases from J, leaving 18 bases between. From germline, CDR1 is LNHNV and CDR2 YYDKDF (reference sequence). The CDR3 nucleotides read TGTGCCACCAGCAGACTCCGACTAGATTACTTGGAGACCCAGTACTTC. It encodes CATSRLRLDYLETQYF. Full variable domain (missing parts from reference TRBV15 and TRBJ2-5): DAMVIQNPRYQVTQFGKPVTLSCSQTLNHNVMYWYQQKSSQAPKLLFHYYDKDFNNEADTPDNFQSRRPNTSFCFLDIRSPGLGDTAMYLCATSRLRLDYLETQYFGPGTRLLVL.

The chain couples TRBV7-6 to TRBJ1-2; no clear D. Between the trimmed V and J ends, which lost 5 bases and 1 base, there was a span of 17 bases. The CDR3 spans 16 residues. Germline V CDR1 and CDR2: SGHVS, FNYEAQ. The CDR3 here is CASSQDWSEINYGYTF. The CDR3 coding sequence is TGTGCCAGCAGCCAAGACTGGTCAGAAATTAACTATGGCTACACCTTC.

The chain uses TRBV5-5 and TRBJ2-7, with D perhaps matching TRBD1 (5 bases). The V end lost 3 bases, the J end lost 4 bases, and 20 bases lay between the germline ends. The germline V gene has CDR1 SGHKS and CDR2 YYEKEE (reference sequence). CDR3 length: 16 amino acids. CDR3 protein: CASSSPTGSVGYEQYF. The CDR3 DNA reads TGTGCCAGCAGCTCGCCAACAGGCTCTGTAGGTTACGAGCAGTACTTC.